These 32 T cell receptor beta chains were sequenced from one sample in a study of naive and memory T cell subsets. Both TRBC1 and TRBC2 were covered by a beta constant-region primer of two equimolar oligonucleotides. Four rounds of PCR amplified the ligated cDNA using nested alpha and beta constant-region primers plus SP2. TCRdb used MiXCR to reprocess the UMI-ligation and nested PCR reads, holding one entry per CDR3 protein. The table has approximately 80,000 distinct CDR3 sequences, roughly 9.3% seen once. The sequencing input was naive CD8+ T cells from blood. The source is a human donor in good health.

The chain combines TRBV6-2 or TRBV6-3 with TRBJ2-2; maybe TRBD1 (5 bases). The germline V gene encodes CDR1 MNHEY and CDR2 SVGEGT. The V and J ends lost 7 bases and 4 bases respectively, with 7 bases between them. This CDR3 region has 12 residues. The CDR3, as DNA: TGTGCCAGCAATCAGGGCACCGGGGAGCTGTTTTTT. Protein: CASNQGTGELFF.

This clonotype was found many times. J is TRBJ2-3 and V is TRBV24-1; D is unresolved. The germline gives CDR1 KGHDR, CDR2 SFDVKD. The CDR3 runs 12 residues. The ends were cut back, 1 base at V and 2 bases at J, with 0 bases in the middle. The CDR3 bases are TGTGCCACCAGTGATTTCACAGATACGCAGTATTTT. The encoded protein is CATSDFTDTQYF.

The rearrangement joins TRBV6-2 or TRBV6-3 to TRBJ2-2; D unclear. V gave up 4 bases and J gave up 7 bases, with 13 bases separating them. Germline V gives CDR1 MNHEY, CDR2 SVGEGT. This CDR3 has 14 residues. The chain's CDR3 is CASSSYESGGELFF. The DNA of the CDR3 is TGTGCCAGCAGTTCATACGAGTCTGGCGGGGAGCTGTTTTTT.

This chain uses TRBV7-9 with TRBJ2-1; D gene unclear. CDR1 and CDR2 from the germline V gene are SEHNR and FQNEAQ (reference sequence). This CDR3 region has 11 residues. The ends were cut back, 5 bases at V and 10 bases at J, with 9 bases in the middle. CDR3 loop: CASSPLWEQFF. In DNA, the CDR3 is TGTGCCAGCAGCCCCCTGTGGGAGCAGTTCTTC. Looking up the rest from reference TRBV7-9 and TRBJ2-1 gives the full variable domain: DTGVSQNPRHKITKRGQNVTFRCDPISEHNRLYWYRQTLGQGPEFLTYFQNEAQLEKSRLLSDRFSAERPKGSFSTLEIQRTEQGDSAMYLCASSPLWEQFFGPGTRLTVL.

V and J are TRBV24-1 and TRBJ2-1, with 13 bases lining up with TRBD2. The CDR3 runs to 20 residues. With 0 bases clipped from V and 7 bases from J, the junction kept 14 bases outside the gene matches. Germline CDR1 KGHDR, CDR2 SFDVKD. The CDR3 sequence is CATSDLLGLAGARVGNEQFF. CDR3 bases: TGTGCCACCAGTGATTTGCTCGGACTAGCGGGAGCAAGGGTCGGGAATGAGCAGTTCTTC.

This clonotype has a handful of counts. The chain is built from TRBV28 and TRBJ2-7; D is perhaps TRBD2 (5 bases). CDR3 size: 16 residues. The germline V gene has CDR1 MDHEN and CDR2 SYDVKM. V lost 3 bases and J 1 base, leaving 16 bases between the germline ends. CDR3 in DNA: TGTGCCAGCAGTTTGAGTGAGAGCGGACCGTCCTACGAGCAGTACTTC. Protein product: CASSLSESGPSYEQYF.

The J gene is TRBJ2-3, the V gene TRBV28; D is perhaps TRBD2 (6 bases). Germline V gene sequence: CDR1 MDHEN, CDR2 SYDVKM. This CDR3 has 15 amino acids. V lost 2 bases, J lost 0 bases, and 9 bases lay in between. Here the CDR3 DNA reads TGTGCCAGCAGTTTAGTCCTAGCGAGCACAGATACGCAGTATTTT. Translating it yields CASSLVLASTDTQYF. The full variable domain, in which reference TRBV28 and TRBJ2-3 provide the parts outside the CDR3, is DVKVTQSSRYLVKRTGEKVFLECVQDMDHENMFWYRQDPGLGLRLIYFSYDVKMKEKGDIPEGYSVSREKKERFSLILESASTNQTSMYLCASSLVLASTDTQYFGPGTRLTVL.

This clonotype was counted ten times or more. The DNA of the CDR3 is TGTGCCAGCAGTTTATTGGGGTACACTGAAGCTTTCTTT. Its translation is CASSLLGYTEAFF. V and J are TRBV27 and TRBJ1-1, with D unclear. V lost 1 base and J lost 3, with 6 bases in between. Germline V gene data show CDR1 as MNHEY and CDR2 as SMNVEV (reference sequence). This CDR3 has 13 residues.

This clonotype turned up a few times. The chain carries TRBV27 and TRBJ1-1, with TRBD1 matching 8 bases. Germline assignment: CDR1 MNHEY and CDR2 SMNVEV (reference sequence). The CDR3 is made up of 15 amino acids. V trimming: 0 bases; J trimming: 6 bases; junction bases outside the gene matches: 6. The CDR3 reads CASSLSGQGAAEAFF. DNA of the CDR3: TGTGCCAGCAGTTTATCTGGGCAGGGGGCCGCTGAAGCTTTCTTT.

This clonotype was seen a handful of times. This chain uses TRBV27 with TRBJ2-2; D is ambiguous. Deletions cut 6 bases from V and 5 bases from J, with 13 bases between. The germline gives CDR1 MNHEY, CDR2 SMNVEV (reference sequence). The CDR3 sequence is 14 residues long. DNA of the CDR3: TGTGCCAGCAGCCCCGTGCGGAAAACCGGGGAGCTGTTTTTT. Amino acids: CASSPVRKTGELFF.

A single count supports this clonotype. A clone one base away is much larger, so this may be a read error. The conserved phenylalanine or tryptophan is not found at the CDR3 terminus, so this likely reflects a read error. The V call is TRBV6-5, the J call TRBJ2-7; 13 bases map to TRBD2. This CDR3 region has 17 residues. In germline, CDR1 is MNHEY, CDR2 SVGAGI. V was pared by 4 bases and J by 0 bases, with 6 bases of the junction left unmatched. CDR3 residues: CASSSGLAGVGSYEQYL. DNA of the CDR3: TGTGCCAGCAGTTCCGGACTAGCGGGAGTCGGCTCCTACGAGCAGTACTTA.

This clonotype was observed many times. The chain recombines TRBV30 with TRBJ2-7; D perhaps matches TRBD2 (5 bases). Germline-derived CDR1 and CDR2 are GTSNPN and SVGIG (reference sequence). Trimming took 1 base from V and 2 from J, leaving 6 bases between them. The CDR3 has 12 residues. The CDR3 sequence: CAWSGGTYEQYF. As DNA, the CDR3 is TGTGCCTGGAGTGGAGGGACCTACGAGCAGTACTTC.

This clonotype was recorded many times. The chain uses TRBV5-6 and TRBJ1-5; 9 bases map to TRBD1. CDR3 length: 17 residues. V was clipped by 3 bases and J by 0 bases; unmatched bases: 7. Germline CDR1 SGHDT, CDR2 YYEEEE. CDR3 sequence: CASSSQGAYHSNQPQHF. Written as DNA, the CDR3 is TGTGCCAGCAGCTCACAGGGGGCGTACCATAGCAATCAGCCCCAGCATTTT.

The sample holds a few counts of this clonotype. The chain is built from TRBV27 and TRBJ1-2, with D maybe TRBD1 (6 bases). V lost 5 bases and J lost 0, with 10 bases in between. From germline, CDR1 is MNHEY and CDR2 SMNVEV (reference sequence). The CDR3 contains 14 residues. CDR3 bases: TGTGCCAGCAGTCCGGGGGCGGCTAACTATGGCTACACCTTC. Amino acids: CASSPGAANYGYTF.

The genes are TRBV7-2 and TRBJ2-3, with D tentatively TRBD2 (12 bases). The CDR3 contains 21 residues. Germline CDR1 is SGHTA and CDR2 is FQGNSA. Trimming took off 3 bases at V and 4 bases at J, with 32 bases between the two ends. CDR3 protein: CASSFSPGTGGGLAGSDTQYF. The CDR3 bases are TGTGCCAGCAGCTTCTCCCCCGGGACAGGGGGTGGACTAGCGGGATCAGATACGCAGTATTTT.

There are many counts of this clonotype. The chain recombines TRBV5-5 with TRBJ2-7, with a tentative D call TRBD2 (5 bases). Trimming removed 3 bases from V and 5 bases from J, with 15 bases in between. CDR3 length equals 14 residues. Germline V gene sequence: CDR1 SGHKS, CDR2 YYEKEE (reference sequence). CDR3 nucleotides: TGTGCCAGCAGCTCCACCGGAGGCTCGGACGAGCAGTACTTC. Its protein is CASSSTGGSDEQYF.

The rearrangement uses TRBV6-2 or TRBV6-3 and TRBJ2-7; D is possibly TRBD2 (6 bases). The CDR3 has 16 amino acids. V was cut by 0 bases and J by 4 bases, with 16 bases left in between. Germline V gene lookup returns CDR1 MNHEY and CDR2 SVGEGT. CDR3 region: CASSYSRLEDPYEQYF. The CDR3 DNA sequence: TGTGCCAGCAGTTACTCGCGACTAGAAGATCCGTACGAGCAGTACTTC.

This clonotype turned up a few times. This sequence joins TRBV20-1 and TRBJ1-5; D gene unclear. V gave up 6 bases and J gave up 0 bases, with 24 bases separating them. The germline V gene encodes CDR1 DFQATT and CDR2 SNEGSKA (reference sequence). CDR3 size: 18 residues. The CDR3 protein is CSAPEPTGSPYSNQPQHF. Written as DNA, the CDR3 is TGCAGTGCACCCGAGCCCACCGGCAGTCCATATAGCAATCAGCCCCAGCATTTT.

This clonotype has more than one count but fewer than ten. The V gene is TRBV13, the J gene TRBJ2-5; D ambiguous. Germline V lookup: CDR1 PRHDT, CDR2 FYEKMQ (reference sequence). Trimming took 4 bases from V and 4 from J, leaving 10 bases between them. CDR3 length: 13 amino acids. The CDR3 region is CASSSSRRETQYF. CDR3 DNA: TGTGCCAGCAGCTCTTCGAGGAGAGAGACCCAGTACTTC.

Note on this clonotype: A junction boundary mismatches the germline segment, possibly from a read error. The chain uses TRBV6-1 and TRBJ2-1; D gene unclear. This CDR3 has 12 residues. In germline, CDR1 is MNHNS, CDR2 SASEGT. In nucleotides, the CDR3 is TGTGCCAGCAGGGAAGGCTACAATGAGCAGTTCTTC. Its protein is CASREGYNEQFF.

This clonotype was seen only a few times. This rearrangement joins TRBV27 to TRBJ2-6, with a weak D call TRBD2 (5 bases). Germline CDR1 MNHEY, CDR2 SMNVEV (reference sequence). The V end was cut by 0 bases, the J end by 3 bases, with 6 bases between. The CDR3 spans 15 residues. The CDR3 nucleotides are TGTGCCAGCAGTTTATCGAGGGTTGGGGCCAACGTCCTGACTTTC. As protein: CASSLSRVGANVLTF. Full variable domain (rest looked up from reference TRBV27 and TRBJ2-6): EAQVTQNPRYLITVTGKKLTVTCSQNMNHEYMSWYRQDPGLGLRQIYYSMNVEVTDKGDVPEGYKVSRKEKRNFPLILESPSPNQTSLYFCASSLSRVGANVLTFGAGSRLTVL.

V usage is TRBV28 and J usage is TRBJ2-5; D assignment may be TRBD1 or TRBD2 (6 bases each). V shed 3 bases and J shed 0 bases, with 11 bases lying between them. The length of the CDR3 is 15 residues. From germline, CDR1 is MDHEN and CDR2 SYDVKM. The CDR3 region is CASSLGGGYQETQYF. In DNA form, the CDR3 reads TGTGCCAGCAGTTTGGGGGGCGGGTACCAAGAGACCCAGTACTTC.

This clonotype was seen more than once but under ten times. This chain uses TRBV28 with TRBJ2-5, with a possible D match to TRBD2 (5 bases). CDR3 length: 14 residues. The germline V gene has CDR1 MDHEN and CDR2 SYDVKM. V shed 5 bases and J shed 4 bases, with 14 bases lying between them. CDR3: CASSRRQELETQYF. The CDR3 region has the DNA TGTGCCAGCAGTCGGAGGCAAGAACTAGAGACCCAGTACTTC. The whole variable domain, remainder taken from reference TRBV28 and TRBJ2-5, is DVKVTQSSRYLVKRTGEKVFLECVQDMDHENMFWYRQDPGLGLRLIYFSYDVKMKEKGDIPEGYSVSREKKERFSLILESASTNQTSMYLCASSRRQELETQYFGPGTRLLVL.

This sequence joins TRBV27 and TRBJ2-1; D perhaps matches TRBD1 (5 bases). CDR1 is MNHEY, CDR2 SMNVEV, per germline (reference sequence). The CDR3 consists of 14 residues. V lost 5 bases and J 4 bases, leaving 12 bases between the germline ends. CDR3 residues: CASSPTRAYNEQFF. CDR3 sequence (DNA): TGTGCCAGCAGTCCCACCAGGGCATACAATGAGCAGTTCTTC.

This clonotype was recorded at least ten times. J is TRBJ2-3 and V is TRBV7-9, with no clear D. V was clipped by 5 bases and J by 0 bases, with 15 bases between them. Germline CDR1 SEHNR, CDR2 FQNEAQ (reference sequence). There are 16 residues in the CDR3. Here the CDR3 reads CASSPPELTSTDTQYF. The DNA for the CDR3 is TGTGCCAGCAGCCCCCCCGAGCTGACTAGCACAGATACGCAGTATTTT.

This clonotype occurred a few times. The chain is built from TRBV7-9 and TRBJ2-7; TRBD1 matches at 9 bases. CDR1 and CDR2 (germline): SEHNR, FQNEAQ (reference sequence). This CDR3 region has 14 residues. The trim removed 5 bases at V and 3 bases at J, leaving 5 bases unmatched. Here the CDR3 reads CASSQGTGFYEQYF. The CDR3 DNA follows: TGTGCCAGCAGCCAGGGGACAGGGTTCTACGAGCAGTACTTC.

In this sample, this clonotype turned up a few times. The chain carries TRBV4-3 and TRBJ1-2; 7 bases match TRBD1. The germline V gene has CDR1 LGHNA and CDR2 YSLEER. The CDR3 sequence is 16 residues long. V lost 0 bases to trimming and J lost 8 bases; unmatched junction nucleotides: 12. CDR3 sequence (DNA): TGCGCCAGCAGCCAAGATCAAAGGCAGACAGGGCACGGCTACACCTTC. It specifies CASSQDQRQTGHGYTF.

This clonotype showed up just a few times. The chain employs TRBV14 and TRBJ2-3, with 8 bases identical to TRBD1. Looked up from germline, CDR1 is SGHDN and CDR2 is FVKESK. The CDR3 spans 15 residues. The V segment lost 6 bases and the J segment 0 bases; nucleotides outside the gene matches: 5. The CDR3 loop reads CASRKTGGSTDTQYF. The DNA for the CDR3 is TGTGCCAGCAGAAAAACAGGGGGAAGCACAGATACGCAGTATTTT.

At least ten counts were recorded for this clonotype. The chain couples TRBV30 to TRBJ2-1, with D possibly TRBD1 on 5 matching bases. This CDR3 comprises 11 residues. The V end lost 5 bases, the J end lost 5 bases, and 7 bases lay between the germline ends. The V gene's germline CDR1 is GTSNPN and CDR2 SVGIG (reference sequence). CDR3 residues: CAWGADNEQFF. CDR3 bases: TGTGCCTGGGGGGCTGACAATGAGCAGTTCTTC.

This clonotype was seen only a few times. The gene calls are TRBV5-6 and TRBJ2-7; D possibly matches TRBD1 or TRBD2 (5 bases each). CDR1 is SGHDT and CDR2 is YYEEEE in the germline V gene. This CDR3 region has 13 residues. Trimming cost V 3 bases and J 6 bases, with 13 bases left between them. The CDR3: CASSWTGTAEQYF. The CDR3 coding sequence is TGTGCCAGCAGCTGGACCGGGACGGCCGAGCAGTACTTC.

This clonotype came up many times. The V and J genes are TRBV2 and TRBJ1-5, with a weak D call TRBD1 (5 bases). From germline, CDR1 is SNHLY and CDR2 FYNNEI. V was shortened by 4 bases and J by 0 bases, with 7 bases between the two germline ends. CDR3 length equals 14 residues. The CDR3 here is CASSATASNQPQHF. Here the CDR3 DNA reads TGTGCCAGCAGTGCGACAGCTAGCAATCAGCCCCAGCATTTT.

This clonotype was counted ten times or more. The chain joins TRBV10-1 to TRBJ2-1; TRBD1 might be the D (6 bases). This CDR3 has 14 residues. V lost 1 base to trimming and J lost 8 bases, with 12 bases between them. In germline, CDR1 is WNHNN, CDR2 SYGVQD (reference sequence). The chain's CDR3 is CASSELGAGDEQFF. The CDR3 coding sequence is TGCGCCAGCAGTGAGTTGGGGGCCGGCGATGAGCAGTTCTTC.